This TCR beta chain is from a study of T cells in Graves' hyperthyroidism and ophthalmopathy. This clonotype was recorded many times. Amplification targeted TCR beta CDR3 regions from RNA transcripts. Carried out on the TCR CDR3, a first-round RT-PCR used the HTBI primer set. TCRdb processed the multiplex PCR reads anew with MiXCR; each CDR3 protein has one entry. The data contain around 340,000 distinct CDR3 sequences, roughly 18% of them singletons. The germline V gene encodes CDR1 MDHEN and CDR2 SYDVKM. With V trimmed by 1 base and J by 2 bases, 3 bases remained unmatched. The CDR3 is made up of 15 amino acids.

The chain uses TRBV28 and TRBJ2-7, with 9 bases that match TRBD2. The sequenced material came from blood. The TCR was taken from a woman aged 45-65 years with Graves' hyperthyroidism. The CDR3 region has the DNA TGTGCCAGCAGTTTATTTGGACTAGCGACCTACGAGCAGTACTTC. Protein product: CASSLFGLATYEQYF.